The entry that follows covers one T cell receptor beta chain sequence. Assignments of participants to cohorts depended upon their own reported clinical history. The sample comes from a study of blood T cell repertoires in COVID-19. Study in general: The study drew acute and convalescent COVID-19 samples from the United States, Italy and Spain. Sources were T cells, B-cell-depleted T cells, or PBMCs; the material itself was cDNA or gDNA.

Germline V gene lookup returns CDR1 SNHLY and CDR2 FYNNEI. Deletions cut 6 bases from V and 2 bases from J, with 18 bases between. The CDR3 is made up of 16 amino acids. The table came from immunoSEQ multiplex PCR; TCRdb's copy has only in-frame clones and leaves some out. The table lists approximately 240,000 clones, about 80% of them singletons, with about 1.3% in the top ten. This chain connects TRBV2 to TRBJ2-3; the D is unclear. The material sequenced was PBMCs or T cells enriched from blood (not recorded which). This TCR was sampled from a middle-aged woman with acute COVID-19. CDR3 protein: CASSSSDRRFTDTQYF. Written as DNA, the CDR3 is TGTGCCAGCAGCTCCAGCGACCGCCGCTTCACAGATACGCAGTATTTT. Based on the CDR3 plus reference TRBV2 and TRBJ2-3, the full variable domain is EPEVTQTPSHQVTQMGQEVILRCVPISNHLYFYWYRQILGQKVEFLVSFYNNEISEKSEIFDDQFSVERPDGSNFTLKIRSTKLEDSAMYFCASSSSDRRFTDTQYFGPGTRLTVL.